The rows below give T cell receptor beta chains drawn from one sample of a study of blood T cell repertoires in COVID-19. Profiled with immunoSEQ multiplex PCR; TCRdb holds only in-frame clones, not every one. The repertoire holds some 150,000 clones, with more than 75% as singletons. Sequenced sample: peripheral blood. The receptor source for this set is a human donor in a cohort sampled during active COVID-19. Both conserved end residues are part of each CDR3. The D gene is left open where the match is weak. Size is omitted from some rows. Given values are once, few, many or a class for expanded clones.

abundance: NA; v_gene: TRBV5-1; d_gene: NA; j_gene: TRBJ2-4; CDR3aa: CASSLEGVGKNIQYF; CDR3nt: TGCGCCAGCAGCTTGGAAGGGGTTGGCAAAAACATTCAGTACTTC
abundance: NA; v_gene: TRBV28; d_gene: NA; j_gene: TRBJ2-2; CDR3aa: CASSWGRGAGELFF; CDR3nt: TGTGCCAGCAGTTGGGGCAGGGGAGCCGGGGAGCTGTTTTTT
abundance: NA; v_gene: TRBV5-1; d_gene: TRBD1; j_gene: TRBJ2-5; CDR3aa: CASSPRQGETQYF; CDR3nt: TGCGCCAGCAGCCCCCGACAGGGAGAGACCCAGTACTTC
abundance: few; v_gene: TRBV5-1; d_gene: NA; j_gene: TRBJ1-2; CDR3aa: CASSLTRSRYTF; CDR3nt: TGCGCCAGCAGCTTGACTCGTTCTCGCTACACCTTC
abundance: NA; v_gene: TRBV5-4; d_gene: NA; j_gene: TRBJ1-3; CDR3aa: CASSSRAAGNTIYF; CDR3nt: TGTGCCAGCAGCTCCCGAGCGGCCGGAAACACCATATATTTT
abundance: NA; v_gene: TRBV28; d_gene: NA; j_gene: TRBJ1-6; CDR3aa: CASSSLPHNRVGSNSPLHF; CDR3nt: TGTGCCAGCAGTTCCCTCCCTCACAACAGGGTGGGGTCTAATTCACCCCTCCACTTT
abundance: NA; v_gene: TRBV29-1; d_gene: TRBD1; j_gene: TRBJ2-4; CDR3aa: CSVEEGDRRLAKNIQYF; CDR3nt: TGCAGCGTTGAAGAAGGGGACAGGAGACTAGCCAAAAACATTCAGTACTTC
abundance: NA; v_gene: TRBV12-2; d_gene: NA; j_gene: TRBJ1-2; CDR3aa: CASHGTGNLIYGYTF; CDR3nt: TGTGCAAGTCATGGGACAGGGAACCTTATCTATGGCTACACCTTC
abundance: NA; v_gene: TRBV6-6; d_gene: NA; j_gene: TRBJ1-3; CDR3aa: CASSYSPQGSGNTIYF; CDR3nt: TGTGCCAGCAGTTACTCCCCCCAGGGTAGTGGAAACACCATATATTTT
abundance: once; v_gene: TRBV2; d_gene: NA; j_gene: TRBJ1-2; CDR3aa: CASSESDNYGYTF; CDR3nt: TGTGCCAGCAGTGAAAGCGACAACTATGGCTACACCTTC